What follows are 27 T cell receptor beta chains derived from one specimen sequenced in a study of blood T cell repertoires in COVID-19. TCRdb keeps only in-frame clones here, not all; method: immunoSEQ multiplex PCR. The sample carries roughly 500,000 clones, roughly 89% recorded once. Sequencing used peripheral blood. These receptors came from a man aged 18 to 30 with COVID-19, enrolled during active disease.

The V and J genes are TRBV10-1 and TRBJ2-1, with D unresolved. Between the trimmed V and J ends, which lost 5 bases and 9 bases, there was a span of 17 bases. Per germline, CDR1 WNHNN and CDR2 SYGVQD (reference sequence). CDR3 length: 14 residues. The chain's CDR3 is CASSSRPPESEQFF. CDR3 bases: TGCGCCAGCAGTTCGCGGCCCCCAGAATCTGAGCAGTTCTTC.

This clone has a single count. Here the CDR3 reads CASSVDGGDYGYTF. The CDR3 nucleotides are TGTGCCAGCAGCGTAGATGGCGGAGACTATGGCTACACCTTC. The chain combines TRBV9 with TRBJ1-2; D is undetermined. Germline-derived CDR1 and CDR2 are SGDLS and YYNGEE. The CDR3 has 14 amino acids. V lost 0 bases to trimming and J lost 3 bases, with 9 bases between them.

This clone appeared once. The chain couples TRBV5-6 to TRBJ2-1, with TRBD2 matching over 9 bases. Germline CDR1 and CDR2: SGHDT and YYEEEE. The CDR3 sequence is 16 residues long. V shed 0 bases, J shed 10 bases, and the junction held 11 bases outside the gene matches. Written as DNA, the CDR3 is TGTGCCAGCAGCTTGGGTCTCGGGCTAGCGGGAAACGAGCAGTTCTTC. Translated, it gives CASSLGLGLAGNEQFF.

This chain links TRBV20-1 with TRBJ1-1; no definite D call. The germline V and J ends were trimmed by 3 bases and 6 bases, with 14 bases remaining between them. Germline V CDR1 and CDR2: DFQATT, SNEGSKA (reference sequence). This CDR3 has 13 residues. The CDR3 loop is CSASGEFISEAFF. The CDR3 DNA follows: TGCAGTGCTAGTGGGGAGTTTATCTCTGAAGCTTTCTTT.

Only one count was recorded for this clone. J is TRBJ1-3 and V is TRBV13; D is undetermined. In germline, CDR1 is PRHDT, CDR2 FYEKMQ (reference sequence). The CDR3 runs 14 residues. V shed 0 bases and J shed 2 bases, with 5 bases lying between them. The CDR3 bases are TGTGCCAGCAGCTTAGGCGGTGCTGGAAACACCATATATTTT. The encoded protein is CASSLGGAGNTIYF.

The chain combines TRBV27 with TRBJ2-7; 9 bases match TRBD1. The CDR3 covers 15 residues. Trimming took 5 bases from V and 3 from J; bases not matched to a gene: 8. CDR1 is MNHEY and CDR2 is SMNVEV in the germline V gene (reference sequence). CDR3 sequence (DNA): TGTGCCAGCAGTAGTCGGACAGGGGTGAACTACGAGCAGTACTTC. This translates into CASSSRTGVNYEQYF.

J is TRBJ2-7 and V is TRBV7-6, with 8 bases aligning to TRBD1. CDR1 is SGHVS and CDR2 is FNYEAQ in the germline V gene. V lost 1 base and J lost 4; bases outside the gene matches: 3. The CDR3 totals 14 residues. The CDR3 bases are TGTGCCAGCAGCTTAGAACAGGGGGTGTACGAGCAGTACTTC. This translates into CASSLEQGVYEQYF.

This clone has a single count. The chain recombines TRBV5-6 with TRBJ1-4, with D perhaps matching TRBD1 (6 bases). Deletions cut 5 bases from V and 8 bases from J, with 22 bases between. CDR3 length: 16 residues. Per the germline V gene, CDR1 is SGHDT and CDR2 is YYEEEE. The DNA for the CDR3 is TGTGCCAGCAGTTTTGGCCCGACAGGCCGGTCGGAAAAACTGTTTTTT. This codes for CASSFGPTGRSEKLFF.

This chain connects TRBV6-5 to TRBJ2-1; TRBD2 aligns across 7 bases. Unmatched junction bases numbered 12, after V lost 8 bases and J lost 8 bases. The CDR3 spans 14 residues. Germline CDR1 and CDR2: MNHEY and SVGAGI. Here the CDR3 DNA reads TGTGCCAGCGGGGGGGGTCCAACTTATGATGAGCAGTTCTTC. It is translated as CASGGGPTYDEQFF.

The rearrangement uses TRBV12-3 or TRBV12-4 and TRBJ2-7; no firm D call. The CDR3 contains 13 residues. The ends were cut back, 1 base at V and 7 bases at J, with 11 bases in the middle. The CDR3 DNA sequence: TGTGCCAGCAGTTTAGGCTCCGTTAGTGAGCAGTACTTC. Its translation is CASSLGSVSEQYF.

J is TRBJ1-1 and V is TRBV18; D perhaps matches TRBD1 (5 bases). Germline lookup yields CDR1 KGHSH and CDR2 LQKENI. V was shortened by 9 bases and J by 1 base, with 15 bases between the two germline ends. This CDR3 region has 14 residues. CDR3 amino acids: CARSQGSANTEAFF. Here the CDR3 DNA reads TGTGCCAGGTCCCAGGGTTCGGCGAACACTGAAGCTTTCTTT.

The CDR3 nucleotides are TGCGCCAGCAGCTTGGGCGACAGGGGTGGGGATACGCAGTATTTT. Encoded protein: CASSLGDRGGDTQYF. V and J are TRBV5-1 and TRBJ2-3; 8 bases are shared with TRBD1. This CDR3 spans 15 amino acids. Unmatched junction bases numbered 6, after V lost 0 bases and J lost 6 bases. CDR1 and CDR2 from the germline V gene are SGHRS and YFSETQ.

V gene TRBV2 combines with J gene TRBJ2-5, with a tentative D call TRBD1 (6 bases). The CDR3 extends over 14 amino acids. In germline, CDR1 is SNHLY, CDR2 FYNNEI. Deletions cut 4 bases from V and 1 base from J, with 10 bases between. The CDR3 here is CASSGDRSQETQYF. The CDR3 DNA reads TGTGCCAGCAGTGGAGACAGGAGCCAAGAGACCCAGTACTTC.

The chain employs TRBV7-9 and TRBJ2-7, with 7 bases matching TRBD2. The CDR3 extends over 14 amino acids. V was clipped by 1 base and J by 2 bases; unmatched bases: 2. The V gene's germline CDR1 is SEHNR and CDR2 FQNEAQ (reference sequence). The CDR3 nucleotides read TGTGCCAGCAGCTTAGGGGGAGGGCCCTACGAGCAGTACTTC. It specifies CASSLGGGPYEQYF.

This clone has ten or more counts. The genes are TRBV5-1 and TRBJ2-1; TRBD2 matches 8 bases. This CDR3 contains 14 residues. The junction had 7 bases not matched to a gene; V was cut back by 4 bases and J by 7 bases. Per germline, CDR1 SGHRS and CDR2 YFSETQ. The CDR3 nucleotides are TGCGCCAGCAGCCTGCTTGGCGGGGGGAATGAGCAGTTCTTC. As protein: CASSLLGGGNEQFF.

V and J are TRBV27 and TRBJ2-2; 7 positions agree with TRBD2. Germline CDR1 is MNHEY and CDR2 is SMNVEV (reference sequence). The CDR3 runs to 14 residues. J lost 6 bases, V lost 5 bases, and 6 bases had no gene match. Here the CDR3 reads CASSLGLFAGELFF. The DNA of the CDR3 is TGTGCCAGCAGTCTGGGACTATTCGCCGGGGAGCTGTTTTTT.

V usage is TRBV24-1 and J usage is TRBJ2-1; TRBD2 aligns across 14 bases. The length of the CDR3 is 16 residues. CDR1 and CDR2 (germline): KGHDR, SFDVKD. Unmatched junction bases numbered 10, after V lost 4 bases and J lost 12 bases. The chain's CDR3 is CATSDPGTSGSEGQFF. The CDR3, as DNA: TGTGCCACCAGTGACCCCGGGACTAGCGGGAGTGAGGGGCAGTTCTTC.

A single count supports this clone. The chain employs TRBV19 and TRBJ2-7; unclear D gene. The CDR3 has 11 amino acids. Trimming left V 5 bases short and J 4 bases short, with 6 bases between. The germline gives CDR1 LNHDA, CDR2 SQIVND (reference sequence). CDR3 amino acids: CASSFGYEQYF. The CDR3 DNA follows: TGTGCCAGTAGTTTCGGGTACGAGCAGTACTTC.

This clone is a singleton in its sample. The genes are TRBV15 and TRBJ2-7; tentative D call: TRBD1 (6 bases). The V gene lost 3 bases and the J gene lost 3 bases, with 12 bases spanning the gap. CDR1 is LNHNV and CDR2 is YYDKDF in the germline V gene (reference sequence). The CDR3 sequence is 14 residues long. CDR3 amino acids: CATSRGGQSYEQYF. In nucleotides, the CDR3 is TGTGCCACCAGCAGGGGTGGACAGAGCTACGAGCAGTACTTC.

CDR3 protein: CASSLARQGGYNEQFF. The CDR3 bases are TGTGCCAGCAGCTTAGCGCGGCAGGGGGGCTACAATGAGCAGTTCTTC. The chain is built from TRBV7-6 and TRBJ2-1; perhaps TRBD1 as D (7 bases). The length of the CDR3 is 16 residues. Between the trimmed V and J ends, which lost 0 bases and 3 bases, there was a span of 12 bases. From germline, CDR1 is SGHVS and CDR2 FNYEAQ.

This clone has only a few counts. V and J are TRBV25-1 and TRBJ2-3; 8 bases match TRBD2. V lost 3 bases, J lost 6 bases, and 8 bases stayed unmatched. From germline, CDR1 is MGHDK and CDR2 SYGVNS. The CDR3 covers 15 residues. This CDR3 reads CASSDYSGSFDTQYF. Here the CDR3 DNA reads TGTGCCAGCAGTGATTACAGCGGGAGCTTTGATACGCAGTATTTT.

V gene TRBV11-3 combines with J gene TRBJ2-7, with 7 bases fitting TRBD1. With 3 bases clipped from V and 2 bases from J, the junction kept 1 base outside the gene matches. Germline V lookup: CDR1 SGHNT, CDR2 YENEEA. CDR3 size: 13 residues. CDR3 DNA: TGTGCCAGCAGCTTGGGGACAGCCTACGAGCAGTACTTC. This sequence encodes CASSLGTAYEQYF.

The chain is built from TRBV10-3 and TRBJ2-1; no clear D. The CDR3 contains 12 residues. Trimming shortened V by 0 bases and J by 10 bases, and 7 bases separated the two germline ends. The germline gives CDR1 ENHRY, CDR2 SYGVKD. The chain's CDR3 is CAISESTTEQFF. The CDR3 bases are TGTGCCATCAGTGAGTCGACAACGGAGCAGTTCTTC.

The J gene is TRBJ2-3, the V gene TRBV5-4; 11 bases line up with TRBD1. The junction had 5 bases not matched to a gene; V was cut back by 4 bases and J by 4 bases. CDR3 length: 15 amino acids. Germline V CDR1 and CDR2: SGHNT, YYREEE (reference sequence). The chain's CDR3 is CASSRTGGRADTQYF. The CDR3 nucleotides are TGTGCCAGCAGCCGGACAGGGGGCCGGGCAGATACGCAGTATTTT. Full variable domain (rest looked up from reference TRBV5-4 and TRBJ2-3): ETGVTQSPTHLIKTRGQQVTLRCSSQSGHNTVSWYQQALGQGPQFIFQYYREEENGRGNFPPRFSGLQFPNYSSELNVNALELDDSALYLCASSRTGGRADTQYFGPGTRLTVL.

This CDR3 reads CASSRTGSYGYTF. DNA for the CDR3: TGTGCCAGCAGCCGGACAGGGTCCTATGGCTACACCTTC. The V call is TRBV7-9, the J call TRBJ1-2; 8 nucleotides line up with TRBD1. V lost 5 bases and J lost 4; bases outside the gene matches: 3. This CDR3 contains 13 residues. Germline V gives CDR1 SEHNR, CDR2 FQNEAQ (reference sequence).

On this clone: Additional DNA sequences in this sample encode the identical CDR3. V and J are TRBV5-1 and TRBJ2-3, with 8 bases identical to TRBD2. CDR1 SGHRS and CDR2 YFSETQ come from the germline V gene. With V trimmed by 0 bases and J by 0 bases, 0 bases remained unmatched. This CDR3 is 15 amino acids long. CDR3 loop: CASSLASGSTDTQYF. CDR3 DNA: TGCGCCAGCAGCTTGGCTAGCGGGAGCACAGATACGCAGTATTTT.

Points on this clone: Other DNA sequences from this sample encode an identical CDR3 as well. The CDR3 bases are TGCGCCAGCAGCCTGACTAGCGGCCAAGAGACCCAGTACTTC. Translation gives CASSLTSGQETQYF. The chain couples TRBV5-1 to TRBJ2-5; 9 bases agree with TRBD2. Trimming removed 4 bases from V and 1 base from J; junction bases left unmatched: 2. In germline, CDR1 is SGHRS, CDR2 YFSETQ. The CDR3 spans 14 residues.